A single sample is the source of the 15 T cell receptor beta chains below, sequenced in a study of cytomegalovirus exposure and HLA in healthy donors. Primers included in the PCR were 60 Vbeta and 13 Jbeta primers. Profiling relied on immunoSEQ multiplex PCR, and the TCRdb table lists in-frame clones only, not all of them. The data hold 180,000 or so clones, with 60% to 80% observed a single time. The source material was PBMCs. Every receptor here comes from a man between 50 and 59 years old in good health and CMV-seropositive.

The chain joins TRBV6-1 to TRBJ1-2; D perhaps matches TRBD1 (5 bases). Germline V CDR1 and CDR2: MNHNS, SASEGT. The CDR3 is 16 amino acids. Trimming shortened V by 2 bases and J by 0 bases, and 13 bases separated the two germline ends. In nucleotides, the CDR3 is TGTGCCAGCAGTGAATTCGTGGAGGGGACTAACTATGGCTACACCTTC. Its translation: CASSEFVEGTNYGYTF.

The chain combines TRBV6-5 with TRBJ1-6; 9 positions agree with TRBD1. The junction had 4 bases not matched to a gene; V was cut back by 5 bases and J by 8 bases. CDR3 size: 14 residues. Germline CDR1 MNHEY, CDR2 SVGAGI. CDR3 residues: CASSTGQGYSPLHF. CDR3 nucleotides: TGTGCCAGCAGTACGGGACAGGGTTATTCACCCCTCCACTTT.

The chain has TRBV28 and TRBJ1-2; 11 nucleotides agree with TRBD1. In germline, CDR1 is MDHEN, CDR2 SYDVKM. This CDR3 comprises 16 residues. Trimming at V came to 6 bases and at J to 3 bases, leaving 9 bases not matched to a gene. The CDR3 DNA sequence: TGTGCCAGCAGCCGGACAGGGGGCCCGAGAGACTATGGCTACACCTTC. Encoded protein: CASSRTGGPRDYGYTF.

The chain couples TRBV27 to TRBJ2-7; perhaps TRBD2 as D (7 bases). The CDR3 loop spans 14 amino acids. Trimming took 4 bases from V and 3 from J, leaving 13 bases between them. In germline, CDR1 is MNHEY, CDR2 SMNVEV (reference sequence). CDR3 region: CASSSQGGVYEQYF. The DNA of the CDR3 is TGTGCCAGCAGTTCACAGGGAGGGGTCTACGAGCAGTACTTC.

The CDR3 sequence is CASSEAGTVYGYTF. Written as DNA, the CDR3 is TGTGCCAGCAGTGAAGCAGGGACAGTCTATGGCTACACCTTC. V and J are TRBV6-1 and TRBJ1-2; 7 bases line up with TRBD1. The CDR3 loop spans 14 amino acids. Trimming took 0 bases from V and 4 from J; bases not matched to a gene: 2. Germline assignment: CDR1 MNHNS and CDR2 SASEGT.

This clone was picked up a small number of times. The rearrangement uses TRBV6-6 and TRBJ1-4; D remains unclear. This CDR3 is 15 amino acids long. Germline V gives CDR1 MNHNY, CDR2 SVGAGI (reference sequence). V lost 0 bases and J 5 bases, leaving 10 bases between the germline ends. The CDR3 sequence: CASSYSTLKNEKLFF. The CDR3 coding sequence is TGTGCCAGCAGTTACTCGACACTTAAGAATGAAAAACTGTTTTTT.

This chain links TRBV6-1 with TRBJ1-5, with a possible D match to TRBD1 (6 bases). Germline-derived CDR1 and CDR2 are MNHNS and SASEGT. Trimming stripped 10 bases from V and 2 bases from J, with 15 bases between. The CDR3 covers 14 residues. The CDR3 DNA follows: TGTGCCACCTCCAAACAGGGTGGCAATCAGCCCCAGCATTTT. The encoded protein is CATSKQGGNQPQHF.

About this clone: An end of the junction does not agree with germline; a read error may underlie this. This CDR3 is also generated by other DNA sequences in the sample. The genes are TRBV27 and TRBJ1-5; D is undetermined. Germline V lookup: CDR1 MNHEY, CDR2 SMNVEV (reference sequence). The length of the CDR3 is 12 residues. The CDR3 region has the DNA TGCGCCAGCAGTCTTCGGGGTCAGCCCCAGCATTTT. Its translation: CASSLRGQPQHF.

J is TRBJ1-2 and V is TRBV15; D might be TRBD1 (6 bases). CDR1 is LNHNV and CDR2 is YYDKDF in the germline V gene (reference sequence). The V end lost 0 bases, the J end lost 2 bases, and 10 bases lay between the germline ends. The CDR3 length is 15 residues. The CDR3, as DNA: TGTGCCACCAGCAGAGATACAGGGAGAAACTATGGCTACACCTTC. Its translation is CATSRDTGRNYGYTF.

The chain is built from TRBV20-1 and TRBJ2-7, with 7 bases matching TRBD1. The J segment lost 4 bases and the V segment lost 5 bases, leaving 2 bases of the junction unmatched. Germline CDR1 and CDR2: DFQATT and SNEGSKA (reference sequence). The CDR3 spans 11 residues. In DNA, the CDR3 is TGCAGTGCTCTCAGGGGGTACGAGCAGTACTTC. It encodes CSALRGYEQYF.

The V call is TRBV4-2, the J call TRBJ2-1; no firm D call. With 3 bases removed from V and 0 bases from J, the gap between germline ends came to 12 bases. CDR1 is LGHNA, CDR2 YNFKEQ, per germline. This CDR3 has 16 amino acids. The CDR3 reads CASSQIEESSYNEQFF. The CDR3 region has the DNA TGTGCCAGCAGCCAGATTGAGGAGAGCTCCTACAATGAGCAGTTCTTC.

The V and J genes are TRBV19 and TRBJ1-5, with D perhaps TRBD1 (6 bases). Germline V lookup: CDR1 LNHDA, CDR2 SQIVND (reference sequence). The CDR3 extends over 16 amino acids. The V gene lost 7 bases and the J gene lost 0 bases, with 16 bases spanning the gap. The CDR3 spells CASTLQTGYSNQPQHF. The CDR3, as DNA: TGTGCCAGTACCCTACAGACAGGATATAGCAATCAGCCCCAGCATTTT.

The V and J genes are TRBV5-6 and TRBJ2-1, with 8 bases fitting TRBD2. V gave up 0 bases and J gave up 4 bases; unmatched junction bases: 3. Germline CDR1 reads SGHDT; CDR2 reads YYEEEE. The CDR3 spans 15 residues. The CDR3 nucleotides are TGTGCCAGCAGCTTGGTAGCGGGGATTTACAATGAGCAGTTCTTC. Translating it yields CASSLVAGIYNEQFF.

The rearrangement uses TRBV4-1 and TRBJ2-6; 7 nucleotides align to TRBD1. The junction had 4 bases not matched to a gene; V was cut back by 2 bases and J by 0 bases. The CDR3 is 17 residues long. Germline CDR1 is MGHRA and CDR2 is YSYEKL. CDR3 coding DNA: TGCGCCAGCAGCCAAACCGGGACAGCCTCTGGGGCCAACGTCCTGACTTTC. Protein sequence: CASSQTGTASGANVLTF.

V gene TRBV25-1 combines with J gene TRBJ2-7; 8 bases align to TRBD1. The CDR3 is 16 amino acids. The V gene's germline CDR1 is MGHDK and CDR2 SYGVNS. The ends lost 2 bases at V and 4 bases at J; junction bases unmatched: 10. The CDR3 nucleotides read TGTGCCAGCAGTGAAACTGTGACAGGGGAAGTATACGAGCAGTACTTC. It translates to CASSETVTGEVYEQYF.